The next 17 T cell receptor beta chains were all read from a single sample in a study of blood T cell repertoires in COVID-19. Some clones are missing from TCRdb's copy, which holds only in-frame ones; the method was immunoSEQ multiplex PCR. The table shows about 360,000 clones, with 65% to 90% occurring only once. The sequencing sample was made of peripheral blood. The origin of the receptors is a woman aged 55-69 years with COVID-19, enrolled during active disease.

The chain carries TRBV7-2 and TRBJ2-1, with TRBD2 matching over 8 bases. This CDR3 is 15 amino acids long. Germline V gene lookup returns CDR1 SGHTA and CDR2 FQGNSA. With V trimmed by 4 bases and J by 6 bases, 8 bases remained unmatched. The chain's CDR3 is CASSSGTSLFNEQFF. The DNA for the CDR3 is TGTGCCAGCAGCTCCGGGACTAGTTTATTCAATGAGCAGTTCTTC.

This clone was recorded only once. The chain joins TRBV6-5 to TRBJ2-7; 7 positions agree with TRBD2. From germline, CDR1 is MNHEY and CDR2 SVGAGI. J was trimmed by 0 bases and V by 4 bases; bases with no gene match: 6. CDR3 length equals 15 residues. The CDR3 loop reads CASSLLAGDSYEQYF. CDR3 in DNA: TGTGCCAGCAGTTTGTTGGCGGGGGACTCCTACGAGCAGTACTTC.

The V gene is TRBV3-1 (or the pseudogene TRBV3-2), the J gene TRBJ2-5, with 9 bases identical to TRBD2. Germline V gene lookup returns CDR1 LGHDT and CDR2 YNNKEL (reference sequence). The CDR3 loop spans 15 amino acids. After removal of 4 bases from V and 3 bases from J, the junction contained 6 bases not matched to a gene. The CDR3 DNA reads TGTGCCAGCAGCCTGTCGGGACTAGCTAAAGAGACCCAGTACTTC. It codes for CASSLSGLAKETQYF.

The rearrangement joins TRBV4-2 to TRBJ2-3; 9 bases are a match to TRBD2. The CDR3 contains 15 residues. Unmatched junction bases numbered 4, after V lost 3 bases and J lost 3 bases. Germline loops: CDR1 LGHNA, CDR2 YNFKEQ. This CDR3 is CASSHGTSLTDTQYF. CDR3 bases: TGTGCCAGCAGCCATGGGACTAGCTTAACAGATACGCAGTATTTT.

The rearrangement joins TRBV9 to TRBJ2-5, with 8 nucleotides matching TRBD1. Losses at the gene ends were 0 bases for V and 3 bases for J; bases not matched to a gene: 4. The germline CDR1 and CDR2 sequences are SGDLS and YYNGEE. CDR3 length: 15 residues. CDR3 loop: CASSVGPGGEETQYF. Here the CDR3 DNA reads TGTGCCAGCAGCGTAGGTCCAGGGGGCGAAGAGACCCAGTACTTC.

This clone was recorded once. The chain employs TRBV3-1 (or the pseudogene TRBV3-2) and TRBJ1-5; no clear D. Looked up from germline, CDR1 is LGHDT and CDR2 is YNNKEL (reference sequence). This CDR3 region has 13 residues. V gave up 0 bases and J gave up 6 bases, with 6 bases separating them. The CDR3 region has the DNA TGTGCCAGCAGCCAAGATGAACTTCAGCCCCAGCATTTT. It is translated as CASSQDELQPQHF.

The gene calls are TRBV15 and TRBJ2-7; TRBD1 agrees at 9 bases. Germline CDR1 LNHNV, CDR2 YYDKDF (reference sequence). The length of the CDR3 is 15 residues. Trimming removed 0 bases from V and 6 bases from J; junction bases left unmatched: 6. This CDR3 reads CATSRDTGTGSEQYF. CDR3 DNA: TGTGCCACCAGCAGAGACACCGGGACAGGGAGCGAGCAGTACTTC.

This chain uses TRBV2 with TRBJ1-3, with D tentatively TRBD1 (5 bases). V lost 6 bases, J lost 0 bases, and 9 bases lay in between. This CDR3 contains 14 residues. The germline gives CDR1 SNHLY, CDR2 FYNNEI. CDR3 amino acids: CASRSTDSGNTIYF. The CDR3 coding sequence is TGTGCCAGCAGATCGACAGACTCTGGAAACACCATATATTTT.

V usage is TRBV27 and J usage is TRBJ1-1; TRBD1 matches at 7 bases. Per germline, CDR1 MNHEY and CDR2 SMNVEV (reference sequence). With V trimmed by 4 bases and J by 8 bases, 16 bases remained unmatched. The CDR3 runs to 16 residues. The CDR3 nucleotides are TGTGCCAGCAGTTACAGGGGCAGAGGGGCATTTACCGAAGCTTTCTTT. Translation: CASSYRGRGAFTEAFF.

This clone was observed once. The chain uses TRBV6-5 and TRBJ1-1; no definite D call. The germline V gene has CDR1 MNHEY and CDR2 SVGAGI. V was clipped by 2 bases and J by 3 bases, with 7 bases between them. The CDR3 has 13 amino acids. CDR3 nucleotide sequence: TGTGCCAGCAGTTACGAGCGGGACACTGAAGCTTTCTTT. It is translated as CASSYERDTEAFF.

The CDR3 bases are TGTGCCAGCAGCAATCCGGGACAGGGGATAGATACGCAGTATTTT. This codes for CASSNPGQGIDTQYF. The V and J genes are TRBV6-2 or TRBV6-3 and TRBJ2-3; 10 bases agree with TRBD1. The V gene's germline CDR1 is MNHEY and CDR2 SVGEGT. Trimming took 6 bases from V and 5 from J; bases not matched to a gene: 8. This CDR3 is built from 15 residues.

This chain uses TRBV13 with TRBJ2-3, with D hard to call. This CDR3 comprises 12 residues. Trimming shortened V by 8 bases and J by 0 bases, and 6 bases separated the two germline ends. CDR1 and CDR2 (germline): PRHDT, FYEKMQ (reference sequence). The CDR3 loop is CASSTSTDTQYF. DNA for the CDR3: TGTGCCAGCTCCACTAGCACAGATACGCAGTATTTT.

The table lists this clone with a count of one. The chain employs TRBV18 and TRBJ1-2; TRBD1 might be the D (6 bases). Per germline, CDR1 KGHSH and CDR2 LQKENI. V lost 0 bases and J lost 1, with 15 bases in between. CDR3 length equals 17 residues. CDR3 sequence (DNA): TGTGCCAGCTCACCACCGTCCAGGGGAGGGATTAACTATGGCTACACCTTC. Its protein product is CASSPPSRGGINYGYTF.

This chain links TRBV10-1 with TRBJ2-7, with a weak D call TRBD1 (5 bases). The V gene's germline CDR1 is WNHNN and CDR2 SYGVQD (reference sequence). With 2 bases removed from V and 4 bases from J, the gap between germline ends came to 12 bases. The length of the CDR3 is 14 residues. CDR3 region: CASSEPGPYYEQYF. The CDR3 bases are TGCGCCAGCAGTGAGCCAGGGCCTTATTACGAGCAGTACTTC.

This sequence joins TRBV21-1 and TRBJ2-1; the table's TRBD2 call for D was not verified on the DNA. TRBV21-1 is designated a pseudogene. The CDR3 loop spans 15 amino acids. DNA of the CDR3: TGTGCCAGCAGCAACCCCCCCGGGGGGCTAGGTGAGCAGTTCTTC. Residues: CASSNPPGGLGEQFF.

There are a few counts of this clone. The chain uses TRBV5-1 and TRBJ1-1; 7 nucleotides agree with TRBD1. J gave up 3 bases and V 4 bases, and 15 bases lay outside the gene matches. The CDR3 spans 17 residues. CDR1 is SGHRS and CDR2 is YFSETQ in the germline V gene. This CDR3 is CASSEYPMHTGDTEAFF. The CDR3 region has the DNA TGCGCCAGCAGCGAATACCCGATGCATACAGGGGACACTGAAGCTTTCTTT. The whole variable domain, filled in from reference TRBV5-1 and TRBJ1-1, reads KAGVTQTPRYLIKTRGQQVTLSCSPISGHRSVSWYQQTPGQGLQFLFEYFSETQRNKGNFPGRFSGRQFSNSRSEMNVSTLELGDSALYLCASSEYPMHTGDTEAFFGQGTRLTVV.

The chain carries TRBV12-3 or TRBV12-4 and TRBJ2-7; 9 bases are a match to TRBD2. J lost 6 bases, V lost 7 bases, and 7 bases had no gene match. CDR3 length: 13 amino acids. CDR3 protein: CASIAGGRGEQYF. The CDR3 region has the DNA TGTGCCAGCATCGCGGGGGGGCGCGGCGAGCAGTACTTC.